What follows are 11 T cell receptor beta chains derived from one specimen sequenced in a study of CD8 T cells in Susac syndrome. When the RNA was reverse transcribed, random hexamers were used with an input of about 0.5 to 1 ug. From the immunoSEQ multiplex PCR reads, TCRdb called clonotypes with MiXCR, one entry per CDR3 protein. This table holds over 150,000 distinct CDR3 sequences, roughly 94% found once. Sequencing used CD4+ T cells from PBMCs. The receptors come from a human donor with Susac syndrome.

The rearrangement joins TRBV5-1 to TRBJ2-5; D not resolved. With 4 bases removed from V and 5 bases from J, the gap between germline ends came to 21 bases. The germline V gene has CDR1 SGHRS and CDR2 YFSETQ. This CDR3 is 16 amino acids long. The DNA for the CDR3 is TGCGCCAGCAGCCGCCGCGACTCCGGTCTCGGGGAGACCCAGTACTTC. Residues: CASSRRDSGLGETQYF.

The chain employs TRBV20-1 and TRBJ2-7; D gene uncertain. The CDR3 sequence is 11 residues long. V lost 3 bases to trimming and J lost 2 bases, with 5 bases between them. Germline loops: CDR1 DFQATT, CDR2 SNEGSKA (reference sequence). The CDR3 protein is CSASKTYEQYF. The CDR3 DNA is TGCAGTGCTAGTAAGACCTACGAGCAGTACTTC.

The chain couples TRBV27 to TRBJ2-2; no definite D call. V lost 5 bases to trimming and J lost 6 bases, with 10 bases between them. In germline, CDR1 is MNHEY, CDR2 SMNVEV (reference sequence). CDR3 size: 13 residues. The CDR3 loop is CASSLRAPGELFF. CDR3 DNA: TGTGCCAGCAGTCTCCGGGCTCCCGGGGAGCTGTTTTTT.

To note about this clonotype: The germline gene is not matched at one end of the junction; a read error may be the cause. The genes are TRBV20-1 and TRBJ2-7, with D perhaps matching TRBD1 (6 bases). Germline assignment: CDR1 DFQATT and CDR2 SNEGSKA (reference sequence). There are 15 residues in the CDR3. The CDR3 loop reads CSARIEGVGPLRADF. The CDR3 DNA reads as TGCAGTGCGCGAATAGAGGGGGTAGGACCCCTACGAGCAGACTTC.

V is TRBV30 and J is TRBJ2-1; 13 positions match TRBD2. The CDR3 has 15 amino acids. Germline values: CDR1 GTSNPN, CDR2 SVGIG (reference sequence). Unmatched junction bases numbered 5, after V lost 2 bases and J lost 7 bases. Here the CDR3 DNA reads TGTGCCTGGAGTCCCTCGGGACTAGCGGGAAATGAGCAGTTCTTC. Translating gives CAWSPSGLAGNEQFF.

The chain is built from TRBV6-2 or TRBV6-3 and TRBJ2-4; TRBD2 might be the D (6 bases). Per germline, CDR1 MNHEY and CDR2 SVGEGT. The CDR3 runs to 15 residues. Trimming took off 7 bases at V and 4 bases at J, with 17 bases between the two ends. CDR3 nucleotides: TGTGCCAGCATTTCCCTCCGGGGGAAAAAAAACATTCAGTACTTC. Its protein is CASISLRGKKNIQYF.

The rearrangement links TRBV28 to TRBJ1-5; no reliable D call. This CDR3 comprises 13 residues. The germline V and J ends were trimmed by 6 bases and 3 bases, with 9 bases remaining between them. Germline CDR1 is MDHEN and CDR2 is SYDVKM. The CDR3 DNA reads TGTGCCAGCAGGCCCCTTATCAATCAGCCCCAGCATTTT. Translated, it gives CASRPLINQPQHF.

J is TRBJ1-2 and V is TRBV2; D is uncertain. This CDR3 is 13 amino acids long. Germline assignment: CDR1 SNHLY and CDR2 FYNNEI. Trimming removed 10 bases from V and 4 bases from J, with 16 bases in between. The DNA for the CDR3 is TGTGCCACCAACTTGGAGGAGATCTATGGCTACACCTTC. It specifies CATNLEEIYGYTF.

The chain is built from TRBV7-9 and TRBJ2-7, with 7 positions matching TRBD2. This CDR3 comprises 13 residues. J lost 1 base, V lost 4 bases, and 1 base had no gene match. Looked up from germline, CDR1 is SEHNR and CDR2 is FQNEAQ (reference sequence). CDR3 coding DNA: TGTGCCAGCAGCTCGCGGGAGTCCTACGAGCAGTACTTC. It encodes CASSSRESYEQYF.

The chain couples TRBV4-1 to TRBJ1-2; D remains ambiguous. This CDR3 is 14 amino acids long. Germline V gene data show CDR1 as MGHRA and CDR2 as YSYEKL. Trimming pared 4 bases from V and 0 bases from J, leaving 9 bases between. The CDR3 reads CASSPTTPNYGYTF. CDR3 in DNA: TGCGCCAGCAGCCCGACGACTCCTAACTATGGCTACACCTTC.

V gene TRBV5-6 combines with J gene TRBJ2-4; D unresolved. The CDR3 contains 13 residues. Trimming shortened V by 3 bases and J by 11 bases, and 15 bases separated the two germline ends. Germline CDR1 reads SGHDT; CDR2 reads YYEEEE. CDR3: CASSYGRTQLQYF. CDR3 DNA: TGTGCCAGCAGCTATGGTCGAACCCAGCTTCAGTACTTC.